This entry lists 21 T cell receptor beta chains sequenced from one sample in a study of T cell changes during pregnancy in multiple sclerosis. Measured with immunoSEQ multiplex PCR; TCRdb has only the in-frame clones, and not every one. The table lists around 10,000 clones, about 89% of them singletons. The sequencing here drew on CD8+ T cells from peripheral blood mononuclear cells, taken in the first trimester of pregnancy. The receptors originated from a female donor in good health, enrolled as a control in a pregnancy study.

This rearrangement joins TRBV5-4 to TRBJ1-6; TRBD1 matches at 9 bases. CDR1 is SGHNT, CDR2 YYREEE, per germline (reference sequence). The trim removed 6 bases at V and 7 bases at J, leaving 8 bases unmatched. The CDR3 is made up of 15 amino acids. CDR3 amino acids: CASTTRGTGNSPLHF. The DNA of the CDR3 is TGTGCCAGCACCACTCGCGGGACAGGGAATTCACCCCTCCACTTT.

This clone has only a few counts. The chain carries TRBV5-1 and TRBJ2-3, with 12 nucleotides matching TRBD2. Germline V gives CDR1 SGHRS, CDR2 YFSETQ. This CDR3 comprises 17 residues. V dropped 0 bases and J dropped 2; count of bases not matched to a gene: 4. DNA for the CDR3: TGCGCCAGCAGCTTGGGACTAGCGGGGGAGAACACAGATACGCAGTATTTT. This gives the protein CASSLGLAGENTDTQYF.

The genes are TRBV5-5 and TRBJ1-5; D unresolved. The CDR3 has 15 amino acids. V was trimmed by 0 bases and J by 0 bases, leaving 7 bases between them. CDR1 and CDR2 (germline): SGHKS, YYEKEE (reference sequence). The DNA for the CDR3 is TGTGCCAGCAGCTTGGACGGTTCTAGCAATCAGCCCCAGCATTTT. This sequence encodes CASSLDGSSNQPQHF.

This sequence joins TRBV7-6 and TRBJ1-6, with 10 bases fitting TRBD1. Germline CDR1 SGHVS, CDR2 FNYEAQ. J gave up 7 bases and V 3 bases, and 3 bases lay outside the gene matches. The CDR3 extends over 15 amino acids. In nucleotides, the CDR3 is TGTGCCAGCAGCTTCGGACAGGGGGGGAATTCACCCCTCCACTTT. It is translated as CASSFGQGGNSPLHF.

This clone was observed a single time. The chain joins TRBV4-1 to TRBJ2-7; 8 bases are shared with TRBD1. V lost 4 bases to trimming and J lost 2 bases; unmatched junction nucleotides: 7. CDR1 is MGHRA, CDR2 YSYEKL, per germline. The CDR3 runs 15 residues. The CDR3 nucleotides read TGCGCCAGCAGCCCCCGGGTACAGGGGGCCTACGAGCAGTACTTC. It translates to CASSPRVQGAYEQYF.

The rearrangement joins TRBV5-1 to TRBJ1-1, with 8 bases fitting TRBD1. After removal of 4 bases from V and 8 bases from J, the junction contained 4 bases not matched to a gene. The germline CDR1 and CDR2 sequences are SGHRS and YFSETQ. The CDR3 has 12 amino acids. The CDR3 nucleotides read TGCGCCAGCAGCGTTACAGGGGGAGAAGCTTTCTTT. Its translation: CASSVTGGEAFF.

This sequence joins TRBV15 and TRBJ1-1; TRBD1 might be the D (6 bases). CDR3 size: 15 residues. Germline assignment: CDR1 LNHNV and CDR2 YYDKDF (reference sequence). V was cut by 5 bases and J by 5 bases, with 18 bases left in between. CDR3 amino acids: CATSENGVQGTEAFF. The CDR3 nucleotides are TGTGCCACCAGCGAAAACGGGGTTCAGGGGACTGAAGCTTTCTTT.

V and J are TRBV19 and TRBJ2-7; 8 nucleotides align to TRBD1. Germline trimming cut 4 bases from V and 0 bases from J; bases unmatched to any gene: 11. The CDR3 consists of 17 residues. CDR1 is LNHDA, CDR2 SQIVND, per germline (reference sequence). The CDR3 is CASSSPLNRGSSYEQYF. CDR3 nucleotide sequence: TGTGCCAGTAGTAGCCCCTTAAACAGGGGGAGCTCCTACGAGCAGTACTTC. The whole variable domain, filled in from reference TRBV19 and TRBJ2-7, reads DGGITQSPKYLFRKEGQNVTLSCEQNLNHDAMYWYRQDPGQGLRLIYYSQIVNDFQKGDIAEGYSVSREKKESFPLTVTSAQKNPTAFYLCASSSPLNRGSSYEQYFGPGTRLTVT.

V and J are TRBV2 and TRBJ2-2; a weak D match, TRBD1 (6 bases). The CDR3 extends over 17 amino acids. Germline CDR1 is SNHLY and CDR2 is FYNNEI. The V gene lost 6 bases and the J gene lost 5 bases, with 22 bases spanning the gap. This CDR3 reads CASRENNGGGRTGELFF. Written as DNA, the CDR3 is TGTGCCAGCAGAGAAAATAACGGTGGGGGCCGGACCGGGGAGCTGTTTTTT.

The chain uses TRBV27 and TRBJ2-3; D might be TRBD2 (6 bases). Germline CDR1 is MNHEY and CDR2 is SMNVEV (reference sequence). The CDR3 has 16 residues. V was pared by 6 bases and J by 0 bases, with 16 bases between. CDR3 in DNA: TGTGCCAGCAGCCTTACGGGGGTTTTCAGCACAGATACGCAGTATTTT. Protein product: CASSLTGVFSTDTQYF.

J is TRBJ2-1 and V is TRBV4-2, with TRBD2 matching over 11 bases. Germline CDR1 and CDR2: LGHNA and YNFKEQ. CDR3 length equals 19 residues. After removal of 0 bases from V and 0 bases from J, the junction contained 7 bases not matched to a gene. CDR3 amino acids: CASSQETSGDPRSYNEQFF. CDR3 in DNA: TGTGCCAGCAGCCAAGAGACTAGCGGGGACCCTCGCTCCTACAATGAGCAGTTCTTC.

V usage is TRBV6-5 and J usage is TRBJ1-1; TRBD1 matches 7 bases. Germline values: CDR1 MNHEY, CDR2 SVGAGI. This CDR3 contains 16 residues. J lost 2 bases, V lost 2 bases, and 8 bases had no gene match. CDR3 amino acids: CASSYTMTGPNTEAFF. The CDR3 bases are TGTGCCAGCAGTTACACCATGACAGGGCCCAACACTGAAGCTTTCTTT.

The gene calls are TRBV6-5 and TRBJ1-2; tentatively, D is TRBD1 (6 bases). V was trimmed by 6 bases and J by 3 bases, leaving 14 bases between them. Per the germline V gene, CDR1 is MNHEY and CDR2 is SVGAGI. This CDR3 comprises 14 residues. The CDR3 loop is CASSRTGSHYGYTF. In DNA form, the CDR3 reads TGTGCCAGCAGCCGAACAGGGTCGCACTATGGCTACACCTTC.

The chain is built from TRBV28 and TRBJ2-1; 7 positions agree with TRBD1. The CDR3 loop spans 15 amino acids. The germline V gene has CDR1 MDHEN and CDR2 SYDVKM. V was clipped by 3 bases and J by 6 bases; unmatched bases: 8. Here the CDR3 DNA reads TGTGCCAGCAGTTTTGAGGGGGCACCTTCCAATGAGCAGTTCTTC. It translates to CASSFEGAPSNEQFF.

The rearrangement joins TRBV19 to TRBJ1-5, with D hard to call. Germline V gene data show CDR1 as LNHDA and CDR2 as SQIVND (reference sequence). V shed 0 bases and J shed 5 bases, with 20 bases lying between them. The CDR3 has 18 amino acids. The CDR3 region has the DNA TGTGCCAGTAGTATAGATCGATGGGCGACGTTGAACCATCAGCCCCAGCATTTT. Its protein is CASSIDRWATLNHQPQHF.

This chain joins TRBV6-5 and TRBJ2-2, with unresolved D. The germline V gene has CDR1 MNHEY and CDR2 SVGAGI. V lost 5 bases and J 2 bases, leaving 9 bases between the germline ends. This CDR3 region has 14 residues. The CDR3 loop is CASSVLSNTGELFF. The CDR3 region has the DNA TGTGCCAGCAGTGTACTATCTAACACCGGGGAGCTGTTTTTT.

The chain links TRBV7-3 to TRBJ2-3; D call uncertain. This CDR3 has 15 amino acids. Trimming removed 1 base at V and 1 base at J, with 9 bases between. Per germline, CDR1 SGHTA and CDR2 FQGTGA. Written as DNA, the CDR3 is TGTGCCAGCAGCTTAATGGGCAGCCGCACAGATACGCAGTATTTT. Translated: CASSLMGSRTDTQYF.

The chain employs TRBV7-9 and TRBJ1-5, with a tentative D call TRBD1 (6 bases). Trimming took off 4 bases at V and 2 bases at J, with 15 bases between the two ends. The CDR3 loop spans 16 amino acids. Germline-derived CDR1 and CDR2 are SEHNR and FQNEAQ (reference sequence). The CDR3 nucleotides are TGTGCCAGCAGCTCAGGACAGATTGGGGGCAATCAGCCCCAGCATTTT. This translates into CASSSGQIGGNQPQHF.

Written as DNA, the CDR3 is TGTGCCAGCAGCTCGGGTCGGGGTCCCTCCAATGGCTACACCTTC. This translates into CASSSGRGPSNGYTF. The chain employs TRBV9 and TRBJ1-2; D gene unclear. Germline loops: CDR1 SGDLS, CDR2 YYNGEE. Between the trimmed V and J ends, which lost 4 bases and 6 bases, there was a span of 19 bases. CDR3 size: 15 residues.

The chain couples TRBV5-6 to TRBJ1-2, with 7 bases matching TRBD1. Germline V gene sequence: CDR1 SGHDT, CDR2 YYEEEE. With V trimmed by 4 bases and J by 2 bases, 2 bases remained unmatched. CDR3 size: 13 residues. DNA for the CDR3: TGTGCCAGCAGCCGGACAGGAAACTATGGCTACACCTTC. The encoded protein is CASSRTGNYGYTF. Based on the CDR3 plus reference TRBV5-6 and TRBJ1-2, the full variable domain is DAGVTQSPTHLIKTRGQQVTLRCSPKSGHDTVSWYQQALGQGPQFIFQYYEEEERQRGNFPDRFSGHQFPNYSSELNVNALLLGDSALYLCASSRTGNYGYTFGSGTRLTVV.

The V and J genes are TRBV19 and TRBJ1-2, with TRBD1 as a possible D gene (5 bases). V gave up 3 bases and J gave up 4 bases, with 18 bases separating them. The CDR3 is 16 residues long. CDR1 is LNHDA, CDR2 SQIVND, per germline (reference sequence). The CDR3 loop is CASSISPGTSLYGYTF. The CDR3 DNA is TGTGCCAGTAGTATTTCCCCCGGGACTTCACTCTATGGCTACACCTTC.